One sample yielded the 28 T cell receptor beta chains listed below, sequenced in a study of blood T cell repertoires in COVID-19. Assay: immunoSEQ multiplex PCR; the TCRdb copy retains only in-frame clones and omits some. This table holds 250,000 to 350,000 clones, 87% found once. The sequenced sample was PBMCs or T cells enriched from blood (not recorded which). These TCRs come from a woman aged 25 to 39 who had recovered from COVID-19.

This clone was recorded once. The rearrangement uses TRBV29-1 and TRBJ2-2, with a weak D call TRBD1 (5 bases). With 4 bases removed from V and 6 bases from J, the gap between germline ends came to 15 bases. Per the germline V gene, CDR1 is SQVTM and CDR2 is ANQGSEA. This CDR3 region has 14 residues. The CDR3 here is CSVGRGVRAGELFF. In DNA, the CDR3 is TGCAGCGTTGGAAGGGGTGTAAGGGCCGGGGAGCTGTTTTTT.

The V gene is TRBV5-1, the J gene TRBJ2-3; the match to TRBD1 covers 7 bases. The germline V gene has CDR1 SGHRS and CDR2 YFSETQ. Germline trimming cut 5 bases from V and 4 bases from J; bases unmatched to any gene: 7. The CDR3 is made up of 14 amino acids. CDR3 nucleotide sequence: TGCGCCAGCAGATCGACACAGGGGTCAGATACGCAGTATTTT. Translated: CASRSTQGSDTQYF.

The chain uses TRBV2 and TRBJ2-5; TRBD1 matches 7 bases. With 6 bases clipped from V and 4 bases from J, the junction kept 8 bases outside the gene matches. Germline CDR1 reads SNHLY; CDR2 reads FYNNEI. This CDR3 spans 14 amino acids. CDR3 in DNA: TGTGCCAGCAGAGGGACAGCCCCTGGAGAGACCCAGTACTTC. Protein sequence: CASRGTAPGETQYF. Full variable domain (outside the CDR3, taken from reference TRBV2 and TRBJ2-5): EPEVTQTPSHQVTQMGQEVILRCVPISNHLYFYWYRQILGQKVEFLVSFYNNEISEKSEIFDDQFSVERPDGSNFTLKIRSTKLEDSAMYFCASRGTAPGETQYFGPGTRLLVL.

This chain uses TRBV10-3 with TRBJ1-6; 7 nucleotides match TRBD1. Trimming removed 9 bases from V and 8 bases from J; junction bases left unmatched: 7. Germline V gives CDR1 ENHRY, CDR2 SYGVKD. This CDR3 is 13 amino acids long. The chain's CDR3 is CAMTGSDDSPLHF. For the CDR3, the DNA is TGTGCCATGACAGGGAGCGACGATTCACCCCTCCACTTT.

V gene TRBV9 combines with J gene TRBJ2-7, with 10 bases matching TRBD2. V dropped 0 bases and J dropped 2; count of bases not matched to a gene: 5. In germline, CDR1 is SGDLS, CDR2 YYNGEE. The CDR3 consists of 16 residues. The CDR3 DNA reads TGTGCCAGCAGCGTAGCCTCCGGGACTAGCGCCTACGAGCAGTACTTC. Translating gives CASSVASGTSAYEQYF.

This clone was observed a single time. This chain links TRBV21-1 with TRBJ2-7; the table's D call TRBD2 went unverified against the DNA. TRBV21-1 is a listed pseudogene. The CDR3 is 16 amino acids. The chain's CDR3 is CASSGRDFGLFYEQYF. CDR3 nucleotides: TGTGCCAGCAGCGGCCGGGACTTCGGTTTATTCTACGAGCAGTACTTC.

This chain uses TRBV18 with TRBJ2-1, with D unclear. The CDR3 has 15 residues. With 2 bases removed from V and 7 bases from J, the gap between germline ends came to 15 bases. CDR1 is KGHSH and CDR2 is LQKENI in the germline V gene. CDR3 nucleotides: TGTGCCAGCTCACCAGGCCACATTGTACGAAATGAGCAGTTCTTC. It yields the protein CASSPGHIVRNEQFF.

The rearrangement links TRBV7-9 to TRBJ1-1; weak D call: TRBD1 (5 bases). Germline CDR1 reads SEHNR; CDR2 reads FQNEAQ (reference sequence). There are 17 residues in the CDR3. The V end lost 1 base, the J end lost 0 bases, and 15 bases lay between the germline ends. The DNA of the CDR3 is TGTGCCAGCAGCTTAGTCACAGGTCACCTCATGAACACTGAAGCTTTCTTT. Amino acid sequence: CASSLVTGHLMNTEAFF.

J is TRBJ1-2 and V is TRBV13; D possibly corresponds to TRBD1 (5 bases). CDR1 PRHDT and CDR2 FYEKMQ come from the germline V gene (reference sequence). With 7 bases removed from V and 3 bases from J, the gap between germline ends came to 15 bases. This CDR3 has 14 amino acids. The CDR3 reads CASTRPTDYYGYTF. DNA of the CDR3: TGTGCCAGCACACGTCCGACAGACTACTATGGCTACACCTTC. The variable domain in full, completed from reference TRBV13 and TRBJ1-2, reads AAGVIQSPRHLIKEKRETATLKCYPIPRHDTVYWYQQGPGQDPQFLISFYEKMQSDKGSIPDRFSAQQFSDYHSELNMSSLELGDSALYFCASTRPTDYYGYTFGSGTRLTVV.

The chain combines TRBV18 with TRBJ2-5; 8 bases are a match to TRBD1. This CDR3 is 12 amino acids long. After removal of 5 bases from V and 4 bases from J, the junction contained 0 bases not matched to a gene. Germline CDR1 reads KGHSH; CDR2 reads LQKENI. This CDR3 reads CASSGTGETQYF. The DNA for the CDR3 is TGTGCCAGCTCAGGGACAGGAGAGACCCAGTACTTC.

This chain uses TRBV5-8 with TRBJ1-2, with no clear D. With 0 bases removed from V and 3 bases from J, the gap between germline ends came to 9 bases. This CDR3 is built from 14 residues. The germline V gene encodes CDR1 SGHTS and CDR2 YDEGEE. The CDR3 nucleotides are TGTGCCAGCAGCTTGGCCGGAGTCGACTATGGCTACACCTTC. This gives the protein CASSLAGVDYGYTF.

This chain connects TRBV11-2 to TRBJ2-7, with 10 positions matching TRBD2. V dropped 0 bases and J dropped 3; count of bases not matched to a gene: 5. CDR3 size: 16 residues. Per germline, CDR1 SGHAT and CDR2 FQNNGV. This CDR3 is CASSLELAGPLYEQYF. CDR3 DNA: TGTGCCAGCAGCTTAGAACTAGCGGGGCCTCTCTACGAGCAGTACTTC.

Worth noting for this clone: Other nucleotide sequences from this sample produce the same CDR3. This rearrangement joins TRBV5-1 to TRBJ1-5; D unclear. This CDR3 has 13 amino acids. The germline V gene has CDR1 SGHRS and CDR2 YFSETQ. The V gene lost 0 bases and the J gene lost 6 bases, with 7 bases spanning the gap. CDR3 loop: CASSLASGQPQHF. The DNA of the CDR3 is TGCGCCAGCAGCTTGGCCAGCGGTCAGCCCCAGCATTTT. Drawing the rest from reference TRBV5-1 and TRBJ1-5, the complete variable domain is KAGVTQTPRYLIKTRGQQVTLSCSPISGHRSVSWYQQTPGQGLQFLFEYFSETQRNKGNFPGRFSGRQFSNSRSEMNVSTLELGDSALYLCASSLASGQPQHFGDGTRLSIL.

This clone was observed a single time. This chain connects TRBV19 to TRBJ1-1; no clear D. This CDR3 region has 15 residues. Germline V gives CDR1 LNHDA, CDR2 SQIVND (reference sequence). V was pared by 3 bases and J by 5 bases, with 16 bases between. As DNA, the CDR3 is TGTGCCAGTAGTATTCTCGGCAGCTCTAGGACTGAAGCTTTCTTT. Encoded protein: CASSILGSSRTEAFF.

This chain uses TRBV5-1 with TRBJ2-7; D might be TRBD2 (6 bases). The V and J ends lost 7 bases and 0 bases respectively, with 14 bases between them. The CDR3 length is 14 residues. Germline lookup yields CDR1 SGHRS and CDR2 YFSETQ. As DNA, the CDR3 is TGCGCCAGCCCCCCCGACGGGAGCTCCTACGAGCAGTACTTC. This sequence encodes CASPPDGSSYEQYF.

In its sample, this clone was seen a few times. The V and J genes are TRBV27 and TRBJ1-6, with a tentative D call TRBD1 (6 bases). There are 15 residues in the CDR3. V lost 6 bases to trimming and J lost 4 bases, with 13 bases between them. CDR1 MNHEY and CDR2 SMNVEV come from the germline V gene (reference sequence). In DNA form, the CDR3 reads TGTGCCAGCAGACACCGGGACACTTATAATTCACCCCTCCACTTT. Its protein is CASRHRDTYNSPLHF.

Written as DNA, the CDR3 is TGTGCCAGCAGTTTCGGTGAGACCCAGTACTTC. This sequence encodes CASSFGETQYF. This sequence joins TRBV12-3 or TRBV12-4 and TRBJ2-5; D is ambiguous. CDR3 length: 11 residues. V was pared by 3 bases and J by 5 bases, with 4 bases between.

In this sample, this clone turned up a few times. The CDR3 bases are TGTGCCAGCAGCTTGCCTCGCCAGGGCCCTTTAGGCTACACCTTC. Translating gives CASSLPRQGPLGYTF. V and J are TRBV5-4 and TRBJ1-2; D possibly corresponds to TRBD1 (5 bases). The CDR3 contains 15 residues. Trimming stripped 1 base from V and 8 bases from J, with 18 bases between. The germline V gene has CDR1 SGHNT and CDR2 YYREEE (reference sequence).

This chain joins TRBV4-3 and TRBJ2-2, with 8 bases matching TRBD2. Trimming at V came to 4 bases and at J to 4 bases, leaving 5 bases not matched to a gene. CDR1 and CDR2 (germline): LGHNA, YSLEER. The CDR3 contains 15 residues. CDR3 residues: CASSLGTRSTGELFF. The CDR3 coding sequence is TGCGCCAGCAGCCTGGGGACTAGGTCCACCGGGGAGCTGTTTTTT.

The V call is TRBV11-2, the J call TRBJ2-5, with 8 nucleotides matching TRBD1. J gave up 5 bases and V 2 bases, and 7 bases lay outside the gene matches. The CDR3 is made up of 15 amino acids. Germline CDR1 reads SGHAT; CDR2 reads FQNNGV. The CDR3 loop is CASSLRGTGQETQYF. In nucleotides, the CDR3 is TGTGCCAGCAGCTTAAGGGGGACAGGCCAGGAGACCCAGTACTTC.

V is TRBV7-8 and J is TRBJ2-7, with 7 bases identical to TRBD2. With V trimmed by 5 bases and J by 4 bases, 11 bases remained unmatched. The CDR3 runs to 15 residues. The germline V gene encodes CDR1 SGHVS and CDR2 FQNEAQ. The CDR3 is CASSPTSGTKYEQYF. The CDR3 coding sequence is TGTGCCAGCAGCCCCACGTCCGGGACTAAGTACGAGCAGTACTTC.

The rearrangement links TRBV6-5 to TRBJ1-5; D may be TRBD1 (5 bases). The length of the CDR3 is 14 residues. V lost 2 bases, J lost 7 bases, and 12 bases lay in between. Germline CDR1 MNHEY, CDR2 SVGAGI. This CDR3 is CASSYRPRGQPQHF. CDR3 coding DNA: TGTGCCAGCAGTTACCGGCCTCGGGGGCAGCCCCAGCATTTT.

The J gene is TRBJ2-7, the V gene TRBV10-3, with 10 bases fitting TRBD1. The V segment lost 10 bases and the J segment 7 bases; nucleotides outside the gene matches: 13. This CDR3 is 14 amino acids long. Germline loops: CDR1 ENHRY, CDR2 SYGVKD. CDR3 in amino acids: CATKWDRGFWEQYF. The DNA of the CDR3 is TGTGCCACCAAATGGGACAGGGGTTTCTGGGAGCAGTACTTC.

Comment on this clone: Other DNA variants within this sample encode the same CDR3. The rearrangement joins TRBV5-1 to TRBJ1-2; 7 nucleotides agree with TRBD1. The germline gives CDR1 SGHRS, CDR2 YFSETQ. This CDR3 spans 14 amino acids. After removal of 0 bases from V and 8 bases from J, the junction contained 7 bases not matched to a gene. CDR3: CASSLEGRGYGYTF. The CDR3 DNA reads TGCGCCAGCAGCTTGGAAGGCAGGGGGTACGGCTACACCTTC.

V gene TRBV7-2 combines with J gene TRBJ2-1; TRBD1 might be the D (5 bases). The CDR3 has 13 amino acids. V shed 5 bases and J shed 9 bases, with 14 bases lying between them. The germline V gene encodes CDR1 SGHTA and CDR2 FQGNSA. The CDR3 coding sequence is TGTGCCAGCAGCGTTGATCAGCAGGGTGAGCAGTTCTTC. It is translated as CASSVDQQGEQFF.

The chain uses TRBV11-3 and TRBJ2-1; 9 bases fit TRBD2. V trimming: 3 bases; J trimming: 6 bases; junction bases outside the gene matches: 6. CDR1 is SGHNT, CDR2 YENEEA, per germline. The CDR3 contains 15 residues. The CDR3 reads CASSLGRGGTNEQFF. DNA for the CDR3: TGTGCCAGCAGCTTGGGGCGGGGGGGCACCAATGAGCAGTTCTTC. The complete variable domain, with remaining parts taken from reference TRBV11-3 and TRBJ2-1, reads EAGVVQSPRYKIIEKKQPVAFWCNPISGHNTLYWYLQNLGQGPELLIRYENEEAVDDSQLPKDRFSAERLKGVDSTLKIQPAELGDSAVYLCASSLGRGGTNEQFFGPGTRLTVL.

J is TRBJ2-7 and V is TRBV6-5; D not certain. The CDR3 is made up of 11 amino acids. The V gene lost 8 bases and the J gene lost 2 bases, with 7 bases spanning the gap. Germline lookup yields CDR1 MNHEY and CDR2 SVGAGI. CDR3 sequence: CASGRTYEQYF. DNA of the CDR3: TGTGCCAGCGGGCGTACCTACGAGCAGTACTTC.

This clone was picked up a small number of times. The chain couples TRBV7-6 to TRBJ1-3; 7 bases fit TRBD1. Per the germline V gene, CDR1 is SGHVS and CDR2 is FNYEAQ. The CDR3 has 15 residues. Trimming at V came to 4 bases and at J to 4 bases, leaving 7 bases not matched to a gene. The CDR3 sequence is CASSSGGTVGNTIYF. The DNA of the CDR3 is TGTGCCAGCAGCTCAGGGGGGACAGTAGGAAACACCATATATTTT.